The text below deals with one T cell receptor beta chain. Its antigen is as yet unknown. The germline gives CDR1 MNHEY, CDR2 SVGEGT. The trim removed 0 bases at V and 2 bases at J, leaving 16 bases unmatched. The CDR3 is made up of 20 amino acids. Here immunoSEQ multiplex PCR was the method, and the copy in TCRdb shows in-frame clones only, minus some. The table includes about 210,000 clones, less than 95% detected once. This sample is drawn from a study of T cell responses to AZD1222 COVID-19 vaccine. Study conclusions and caveats: Just a handful of people given AZD1222 tested seropositive at baseline. Of spike-specific TCRs, nearly half reportedly target regions left unmutated in variants.

V and J are TRBV6-2 or TRBV6-3 and TRBJ2-3, with 8 bases lining up with TRBD2. The sample here was peripheral blood, taken 28 days after the second dose of the MenACWY control vaccine. This clonotype was sampled from an adult who received the MenACWY meningococcal vaccine as a control. Here the CDR3 DNA reads TGTGCCAGCAGTTACTCGATGGATCCCACTCGGGGGGGGCACACAGATACGCAGTATTTT. Amino acids: CASSYSMDPTRGGHTDTQYF.